The 22 T cell receptor beta chains below were found in one sample sequenced in a study of blood T cell repertoires in COVID-19. Assay used: immunoSEQ multiplex PCR; TCRdb lists only in-frame clones, some missing. The sample shows 200,000 or so clones, roughly 80% of them seen only once. Sequencing was carried out using peripheral blood. These receptors all come from a woman at least 80 years old with COVID-19, enrolled during active disease.

This clone has just a few counts. The rearrangement joins TRBV6-1 to TRBJ2-7; TRBD1 aligns across 7 bases. J gave up 4 bases and V 2 bases, and 2 bases lay outside the gene matches. Germline-derived CDR1 and CDR2 are MNHNS and SASEGT. The CDR3 covers 13 residues. The CDR3, as DNA: TGTGCCAGCAGTGAAAACAGGGGTTACGAGCAGTACGTC. As protein: CASSENRGYEQYV.

The chain combines TRBV12-3 or TRBV12-4 with TRBJ1-5, with a possible D match to TRBD1 (6 bases). The CDR3 extends over 13 amino acids. Trimming took 6 bases from V and 7 from J, leaving 13 bases between them. DNA for the CDR3: TGTGCCAGCAGAGTGGACAGCGGCCAGCCCCAGCATTTT. The encoded protein is CASRVDSGQPQHF.

J is TRBJ2-1 and V is TRBV2, with D possibly being TRBD2 (5 bases). The germline V gene encodes CDR1 SNHLY and CDR2 FYNNEI. The length of the CDR3 is 15 residues. V lost 3 bases and J lost 5, with 14 bases in between. This CDR3 reads CASSDVVGGNNEQFF. The DNA of the CDR3 is TGTGCCAGCAGTGATGTGGTTGGAGGAAACAATGAGCAGTTCTTC.

The genes are TRBV21-1 and TRBJ1-5; the table's D call TRBD1 went unverified against the DNA. TRBV21-1 is described as a pseudogene. This CDR3 has 14 amino acids. CDR3 DNA sequence: TGTGCCAGCATTTCACAGGGGGCAGAACAGCCCCAGCATTTT. Residues: CASISQGAEQPQHF.

This sequence joins TRBV5-1 and TRBJ2-2; the D is unclear. Germline values: CDR1 SGHRS, CDR2 YFSETQ. Deletions cut 4 bases from V and 4 bases from J, with 8 bases between. The CDR3 runs to 13 residues. CDR3: CASSAPGTGELFF. The CDR3 DNA reads TGCGCCAGCAGCGCCCCAGGCACCGGGGAGCTGTTTTTT.

A few counts support this clone. V usage is TRBV6-5 and J usage is TRBJ1-5; the D gene is possibly TRBD1 (6 bases). The CDR3 covers 13 residues. The germline V and J ends were trimmed by 6 bases and 5 bases, with 11 bases remaining between them. Germline assignment: CDR1 MNHEY and CDR2 SVGAGI. The CDR3 DNA follows: TGTGCCAGCAGGTCACAGGGATATCAGCCCCAGCATTTT. As protein: CASRSQGYQPQHF.

This clone appeared a single time. The chain recombines TRBV5-1 with TRBJ2-5, with D perhaps matching TRBD1 (5 bases). CDR1 is SGHRS, CDR2 YFSETQ, per germline. Trimming removed 4 bases at V and 4 bases at J, with 14 bases between. The CDR3 has 14 amino acids. The CDR3 region is CASSTMQGGETQYF. Here the CDR3 DNA reads TGCGCCAGCAGCACGATGCAGGGTGGAGAGACCCAGTACTTC. The full variable domain, in which reference TRBV5-1 and TRBJ2-5 provide the parts outside the CDR3, is KAGVTQTPRYLIKTRGQQVTLSCSPISGHRSVSWYQQTPGQGLQFLFEYFSETQRNKGNFPGRFSGRQFSNSRSEMNVSTLELGDSALYLCASSTMQGGETQYFGPGTRLLVL.

The V call is TRBV6-6, the J call TRBJ1-3; D remains unclear. There are 11 residues in the CDR3. The V end lost 6 bases, the J end lost 4 bases, and 4 bases lay between the germline ends. Germline assignment: CDR1 MNHNY and CDR2 SVGAGI (reference sequence). CDR3 sequence (DNA): TGTGCCAGCAGCGTAGGAAACACCATATATTTT. Translating it yields CASSVGNTIYF.

The chain carries TRBV28 and TRBJ1-2; 11 nucleotides line up with TRBD1. The junction had 5 bases not matched to a gene; V was cut back by 2 bases and J by 6 bases. There are 15 residues in the CDR3. Germline loops: CDR1 MDHEN, CDR2 SYDVKM. CDR3 sequence: CASSLNGQGADGYTF. Here the CDR3 DNA reads TGTGCCAGCAGTTTAAATGGACAGGGGGCCGATGGCTACACCTTC.

The chain joins TRBV9 to TRBJ2-5; 10 positions agree with TRBD1. The CDR3 is 14 residues long. CDR1 and CDR2 (germline): SGDLS, YYNGEE. The V gene end was trimmed by 4 bases and the J gene end by 7 bases; junction bases not matched to a gene: 7. In DNA, the CDR3 is TGTGCCAGCAGCATCCGACAGGGGGCTGGGACCCAGTACTTC. Translation gives CASSIRQGAGTQYF.

The chain recombines TRBV29-1 with TRBJ2-2; D may be TRBD2 (5 bases). CDR3 length: 15 residues. Trimming left V 2 bases short and J 5 bases short, with 15 bases between. CDR1 SQVTM and CDR2 ANQGSEA come from the germline V gene. The CDR3 sequence: CSVEFPVRGTGELFF. Here the CDR3 DNA reads TGCAGCGTTGAATTCCCGGTACGAGGGACCGGGGAGCTGTTTTTT.

The chain is built from TRBV7-2 and TRBJ2-7; TRBD1 is a possible D gene (7 bases). V was trimmed by 5 bases and J by 0 bases, leaving 11 bases between them. In germline, CDR1 is SGHTA, CDR2 FQGNSA. This CDR3 is 14 amino acids long. This CDR3 reads CASSPQGGSYEQYF. The CDR3 region has the DNA TGTGCCAGCAGCCCTCAGGGGGGCTCCTACGAGCAGTACTTC.

V and J are TRBV19 and TRBJ1-3; D might be TRBD1 (6 bases). V shed 8 bases and J shed 4 bases, with 12 bases lying between them. This CDR3 is built from 13 residues. CDR1 and CDR2 (germline): LNHDA, SQIVND (reference sequence). This CDR3 reads CASGQTRGNTIYF. CDR3 nucleotide sequence: TGTGCCAGTGGACAGACAAGAGGAAACACCATATATTTT.

The chain combines TRBV5-1 with TRBJ2-5, with 9 bases fitting TRBD1. The CDR3 consists of 15 residues. Per germline, CDR1 SGHRS and CDR2 YFSETQ. With 3 bases clipped from V and 0 bases from J, the junction kept 3 bases outside the gene matches. The CDR3 region has the DNA TGCGCCAGCAGCTGGGGGGACAGGGACCAAGAGACCCAGTACTTC. The encoded protein is CASSWGDRDQETQYF.

The chain recombines TRBV6-5 with TRBJ1-5; the D gene is possibly TRBD1 (5 bases). V lost 6 bases and J 3 bases, leaving 9 bases between the germline ends. The germline V gene has CDR1 MNHEY and CDR2 SVGAGI. This CDR3 has 13 amino acids. The DNA for the CDR3 is TGTGCCAGCAGGATCAGGGACAATCAGCCCCAGCATTTT. Its protein is CASRIRDNQPQHF.

V gene TRBV30 combines with J gene TRBJ2-6; 8 bases match TRBD1. This CDR3 has 18 amino acids. From germline, CDR1 is GTSNPN and CDR2 SVGIG (reference sequence). The J segment lost 2 bases and the V segment lost 2 bases, leaving 11 bases of the junction unmatched. For the CDR3, the DNA is TGTGCCTGGAGTAGGTACGGCAGGGGGCGAACTGGGGCCAACGTCCTGACTTTC. This sequence encodes CAWSRYGRGRTGANVLTF.

The chain employs TRBV3-1 (or the pseudogene TRBV3-2) and TRBJ1-2, with D possibly being TRBD1 (6 bases). The CDR3 contains 12 residues. V lost 2 bases and J 8 bases, leaving 9 bases between the germline ends. Germline V gene data show CDR1 as LGHDT and CDR2 as YNNKEL (reference sequence). The CDR3 DNA reads TGTGCCAGCAGCCAAAAAGGGGGAGGCTACACCTTC. Its translation is CASSQKGGGYTF.

The chain links TRBV18 to TRBJ2-2; 8 bases match TRBD2. The V and J ends lost 6 bases and 5 bases, in that order; junction bases with no gene match: 8. The CDR3 runs 15 residues. Per the germline V gene, CDR1 is KGHSH and CDR2 is LQKENI. The CDR3 nucleotides are TGTGCCAGCTCGACTGAAGCGGGGGCTACCGGGGAGCTGTTTTTT. This gives the protein CASSTEAGATGELFF.

This clone was counted between two and nine times. The rearrangement links TRBV27 to TRBJ1-2; D uncertain. Trimming left V 3 bases short and J 7 bases short, with 15 bases between. There are 14 residues in the CDR3. CDR1 is MNHEY, CDR2 SMNVEV, per germline (reference sequence). CDR3 in amino acids: CASSFSVSRSGYTF. CDR3 sequence (DNA): TGTGCCAGCAGTTTTTCTGTCTCTAGGAGTGGCTACACCTTC.

The gene calls are TRBV4-1 and TRBJ1-6; 9 bases map to TRBD1. Per germline, CDR1 MGHRA and CDR2 YSYEKL. The CDR3 loop spans 17 amino acids. V lost 0 bases, J lost 6 bases, and 6 bases stayed unmatched. The CDR3: CASSQDRTGAFNSPLHF. The DNA for the CDR3 is TGCGCCAGCAGCCAAGACCGGACAGGGGCCTTTAATTCACCCCTCCACTTT.

The V call is TRBV16, the J call TRBJ2-5; 7 bases are a match to TRBD1. CDR3 length: 15 residues. After removal of 4 bases from V and 4 bases from J, the junction contained 9 bases not matched to a gene. Germline loops: CDR1 KGHSY, CDR2 FQNENV. CDR3: CASSLRQGRAETQYF. In nucleotides, the CDR3 is TGTGCCAGCAGCCTCCGACAGGGTCGGGCAGAGACCCAGTACTTC.

The chain carries TRBV28 and TRBJ1-3, with D maybe TRBD1 (6 bases). V was trimmed by 4 bases and J by 5 bases, leaving 27 bases between them. Germline CDR1 MDHEN, CDR2 SYDVKM. CDR3 length equals 19 residues. CDR3 in amino acids: CASSSRGNQPGVLRNTIYF. The CDR3 region has the DNA TGTGCCAGCAGTTCCCGAGGTAACCAACCAGGGGTGCTAAGAAACACCATATATTTT.